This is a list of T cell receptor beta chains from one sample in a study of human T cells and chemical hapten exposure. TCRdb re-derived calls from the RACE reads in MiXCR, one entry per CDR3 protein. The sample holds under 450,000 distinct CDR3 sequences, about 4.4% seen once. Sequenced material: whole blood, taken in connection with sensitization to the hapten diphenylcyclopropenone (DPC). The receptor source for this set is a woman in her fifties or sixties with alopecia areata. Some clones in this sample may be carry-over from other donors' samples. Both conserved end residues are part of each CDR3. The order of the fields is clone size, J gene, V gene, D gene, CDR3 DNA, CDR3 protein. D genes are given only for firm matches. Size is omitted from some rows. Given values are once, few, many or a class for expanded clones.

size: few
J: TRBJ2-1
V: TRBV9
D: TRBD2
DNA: TGTGCCAGCAGCGTAGGGGCTAGCGGGATGGTCTACAATGAGCAGTTCTTC
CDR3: CASSVGASGMVYNEQFF

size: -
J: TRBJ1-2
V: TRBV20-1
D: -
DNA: TGCAGTGCTAGAGACCCGAAGAGCCCCCGGGTTGGCTACACCTTC
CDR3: CSARDPKSPRVGYTF

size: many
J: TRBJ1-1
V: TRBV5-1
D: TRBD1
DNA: TGCGCCAGCAGCTCACGTCCCGGGACAGGGGTTTTGGCCACTGAAGCTTTCTTT
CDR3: CASSSRPGTGVLATEAFF

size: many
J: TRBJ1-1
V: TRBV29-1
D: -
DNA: TGCAGCGTTGAGGTACTAGGACCGTCGGTAACTGAAGCTTTCTTT
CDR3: CSVEVLGPSVTEAFF

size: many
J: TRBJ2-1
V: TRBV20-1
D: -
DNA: TGCAGTGCTAGAGGAGGAAGCTCCTACAATGAGCAGTTCTTC
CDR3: CSARGGSSYNEQFF

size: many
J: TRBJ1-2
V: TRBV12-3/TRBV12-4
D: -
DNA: TGTGCCAGCAGTGCAACCAGTAACTATGGCTACACCTTC
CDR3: CASSATSNYGYTF

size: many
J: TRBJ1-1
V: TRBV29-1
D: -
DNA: TGCAGCGTTGAAGATGGCAGGGTGGAAGCTTTCTTT
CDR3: CSVEDGRVEAFF

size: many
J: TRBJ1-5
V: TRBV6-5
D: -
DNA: TGTGCCAGCAGTTACGGGGGTAAGGGCAATCAGCCCCAGCATTTT
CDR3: CASSYGGKGNQPQHF

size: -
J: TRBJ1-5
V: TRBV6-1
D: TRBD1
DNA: TGTGCCAGCTTAGAGGGACAGGGGGCGGGAAGGCCCCAGCATTTT
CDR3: CASLEGQGAGRPQHF

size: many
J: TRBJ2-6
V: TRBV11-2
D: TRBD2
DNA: TGTGCCAGCAGCTTAAGGCTAGCGGGAGCCTTATCTGGGGCCAACGTCCTGACTTTC
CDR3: CASSLRLAGALSGANVLTF

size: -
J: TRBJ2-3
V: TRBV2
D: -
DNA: TGTGCCAGCCGTCCAGGGGATACGCAGTATTTT
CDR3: CASRPGDTQYF

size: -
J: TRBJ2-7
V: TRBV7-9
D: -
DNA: TGTGCCAGCAGCCCGGGACTTCTATACTACGAGCAGTACTTC
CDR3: CASSPGLLYYEQYF

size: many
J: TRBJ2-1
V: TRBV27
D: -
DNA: TGTGCCAGCAGATACAGGGCTAATGAGCAGTTCTTC
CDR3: CASRYRANEQFF

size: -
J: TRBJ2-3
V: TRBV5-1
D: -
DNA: TGCGCCAGCAGCGTCAGGAGCACAGATACGCAGTATTTT
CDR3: CASSVRSTDTQYF

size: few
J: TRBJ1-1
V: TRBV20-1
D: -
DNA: TGCAGTTCCGGTCTACCCCCTGTGGCTGAAGCTTTCTTT
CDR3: CSSGLPPVAEAFF

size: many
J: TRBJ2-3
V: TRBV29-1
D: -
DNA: TGCAGCGTGGAAGGGGTTAGCACAGATACGCAGTATTTT
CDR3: CSVEGVSTDTQYF

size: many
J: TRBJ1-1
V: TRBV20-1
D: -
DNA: TGCAGTGCTAGAGATGGGGGGAGAGGAACTGAAGCTTTCTTT
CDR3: CSARDGGRGTEAFF

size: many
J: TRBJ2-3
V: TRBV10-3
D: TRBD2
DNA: TGTGCCATCAGTGTGCGGCGGGAGGCCGAAGTGGCGCAGTATTTT
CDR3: CAISVRREAEVAQYF

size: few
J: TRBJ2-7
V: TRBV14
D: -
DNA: TGTGCCAGCAGTCACATTCCTAGCGACAAAACCTACGAGCAGTACTTC
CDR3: CASSHIPSDKTYEQYF

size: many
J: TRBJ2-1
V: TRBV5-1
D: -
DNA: TGCGCCAGCAGCATAACAGGGGAGCAGTTCTTC
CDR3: CASSITGEQFF